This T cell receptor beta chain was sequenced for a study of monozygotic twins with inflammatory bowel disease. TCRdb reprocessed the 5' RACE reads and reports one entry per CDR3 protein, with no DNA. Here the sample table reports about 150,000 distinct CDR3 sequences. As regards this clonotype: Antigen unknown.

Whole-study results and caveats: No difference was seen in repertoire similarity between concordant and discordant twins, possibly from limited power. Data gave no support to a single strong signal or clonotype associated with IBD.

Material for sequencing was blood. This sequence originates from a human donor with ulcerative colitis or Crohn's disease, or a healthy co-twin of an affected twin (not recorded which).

CDR3 in amino acids: CASSPTPGTSGSNEQFF. The rearrangement uses TRBV7-9 and TRBJ2-1; TCRdb picks TRBD2, but there is no DNA to check that call. Per germline, CDR1 SEHNR and CDR2 FQNEAQ (reference sequence). The CDR3 length is 17 residues.